Listed below are T cell receptor beta chains from one sample, sequenced in a study of human T cells and chemical hapten exposure. Via MiXCR, TCRdb re-called the RACE reads, giving one row per CDR3 protein. The top ten clones hold approximately 6.3% of a sample with under 45,000 distinct CDR3 sequences, approximately 10% of them seen once. Sequencing used whole blood, obtained in connection with sensitization to the hapten diphenylcyclopropenone (DPC). These receptors were obtained from a man in his thirties or forties with alopecia areata. Some clones in this sample may be carry-over from other donors' samples. Both conserved end residues are part of each CDR3. The D gene is left open where the match is weak. Some rows mark clone size as missing; the rest say once, few, many or name a class of expanded clone.

many	TRBD1	TRBV7-6	TRBJ2-6	TGTGCCAGCAGCTTAAAGTCAGGGGGCCCCTCTGGGGCCAACGTCCTGACTTTC	CASSLKSGGPSGANVLTF
NA	NA	TRBV5-1	TRBJ2-1	TGCGCCAGCAGCTCGTCCGGGAGCCCCTACAATGAGCAGTTCTTC	CASSSSGSPYNEQFF
few	TRBD1	TRBV7-3	TRBJ2-2	TGTGCCAGCAAGCCAGGGGGCTCATACGGGGAGCTGTTTTTT	CASKPGGSYGELFF
many	NA	TRBV29-1	TRBJ2-1	TGCAGCGTTGAAGACGTTATGGGAGGTGAGCAGTTCTTC	CSVEDVMGGEQFF
many	NA	TRBV10-3	TRBJ1-3	TGTGCCATCAGTGCCCCGGGACAATCAAACACCATATATTTT	CAISAPGQSNTIYF
NA	TRBD1	TRBV20-1	TRBJ2-2	TGCAGTGCTAGAGGATCCGGGACAGCGAACACCGGGGAGCTGTTTTTT	CSARGSGTANTGELFF
NA	NA	TRBV11-3	TRBJ2-1	TGTGCCAGCAGTCCACGAACCAACAATGAGCAGTTCTTC	CASSPRTNNEQFF
many	NA	TRBV29-1	TRBJ2-7	TGCAGCGTTGTTGGGGCAGGCCCTTACGAGCAGTACTTC	CSVVGAGPYEQYF
NA	TRBD1	TRBV29-1	TRBJ1-2	TGCAGCTCCGAGAGGGACAGTAACCTCTATGGCTACACCTTC	CSSERDSNLYGYTF
once	NA	TRBV4-1	TRBJ2-3	TGCGCCAGCAGCCAAGACCTGAGCACAGATACGCAGTATTTT	CASSQDLSTDTQYF
few	NA	TRBV12-3/TRBV12-4	TRBJ2-5	TGTGCCAGCAGCCCCGGGCCTCTACGCCAAGAGACCCAGTACTTC	CASSPGPLRQETQYF
NA	NA	TRBV6-5	TRBJ1-1	TGTGCCAGCAGTTACTTGGGGGGCACTGAAGCTTTCTTT	CASSYLGGTEAFF
few	NA	TRBV7-8	TRBJ2-5	TGTGCCAGCAGTCTTTGGTCCACTAAGCCCCCCCAGACCCAGTACTTC	CASSLWSTKPPQTQYF
few	TRBD1	TRBV6-2/TRBV6-3	TRBJ2-1	TGTGCCAGCAGTTACGAGGGGGCCGGCGTACGAGAGCAGTTCTTC	CASSYEGAGVREQFF
few	TRBD2	TRBV19	TRBJ2-5	TGTGCCAGTAGCTCAACGGGGGGGAGCATACAAGAGACCCAGTACTTC	CASSSTGGSIQETQYF
NA	NA	TRBV10-1	TRBJ2-1	TGCGCCAGCAGCGGCCAGGGGATTCCCTCCTACAGTGAGCAGTTCTTC	CASSGQGIPSYSEQFF
many	NA	TRBV14	TRBJ1-6	TGTGCCAGCAGCCAATTAACAGACCCAAGCTCCTATAATTCACCCCTCCACTTT	CASSQLTDPSSYNSPLHF
many	TRBD2	TRBV28	TRBJ2-1	TGTGCCAGCAGCCGGACTAGGTCCTACAATGAGCAGTTCTTC	CASSRTRSYNEQFF
many	TRBD1	TRBV29-1	TRBJ1-1	TGCAGCGTGGTACAGGGGGCGAACACTGAAGCTTTCTTT	CSVVQGANTEAFF
many	TRBD1	TRBV10-3	TRBJ2-1	TGTGCCATCAGCTCGACAGGGGTTTCCTACAATGAGCAGTTCTTC	CAISSTGVSYNEQFF
many	NA	TRBV5-1	TRBJ1-4	TGCGCCAGCAGCTACCAGGGGCAAGAGGAAAAACTGTTTTTT	CASSYQGQEEKLFF
many	NA	TRBV12-3/TRBV12-4	TRBJ1-6	TGTGCCAGCAGTTTAGGGCAGAGTGGGAGTTTAGGCTTT	CASSLGQSGSLGF
many	TRBD2	TRBV20-1	TRBJ2-3	TGCAGTGCCCAAGGGCGGGGGGTAACAGATACGCAGTATTTT	CSAQGRGVTDTQYF
many	NA	TRBV28	TRBJ1-1	TGTGCCAGCAGTTTATTAGGGAGCGCTGAAGCTTTCTTT	CASSLLGSAEAFF
NA	TRBD1	TRBV20-1	TRBJ1-2	TGCAGTGCTAGTGGACAGGTATCCAACTATGGCTACACCTTC	CSASGQVSNYGYTF
many	NA	TRBV20-1	TRBJ2-5	TGCAGTGCTAGAGCGGCGGGGATGGTCCGGGAGACCCAGTACTTC	CSARAAGMVRETQYF
many	TRBD1	TRBV7-9	TRBJ2-1	TGTGCCAGCAGCTTGACGACAGGGATTTCTTACAATGAGCAGTTCTTC	CASSLTTGISYNEQFF
NA	TRBD2	TRBV12-3/TRBV12-4	TRBJ2-2	TGTGCCAGCAGTTTAATTGCGGGAGCTTCAACGAACACCGGGGAGCTGTTTTTT	CASSLIAGASTNTGELFF